Each of the 10 T cell receptor beta chains below was sequenced from the same sample in a study of CD8 T cells in Susac syndrome. A quantity of about 0.5 to 1 ug RNA underwent reverse transcription using random hexamers. One entry per CDR3 protein, called by TCRdb with MiXCR from the immunoSEQ multiplex PCR reads. The table has 200,000 to 300,000 distinct CDR3 sequences, approximately 95% seen once. The sample comprised CD4+ T cells from PBMCs. These receptors originate from a human donor with Susac syndrome.

This rearrangement joins TRBV7-2 to TRBJ2-1; D not resolved. V dropped 2 bases and J dropped 7 bases, with 12 bases sitting between them. The CDR3 covers 14 residues. Looked up from germline, CDR1 is SGHTA and CDR2 is FQGNSA. The chain's CDR3 is CASSLRYVRNEQFF. The CDR3, as DNA: TGTGCCAGCAGCTTACGGTACGTTCGGAATGAGCAGTTCTTC.

J is TRBJ1-1 and V is TRBV11-2; 7 positions match TRBD1. The V and J ends lost 1 base and 5 bases, in that order; junction bases with no gene match: 4. The V gene's germline CDR1 is SGHAT and CDR2 FQNNGV. The CDR3 is 14 residues long. In DNA, the CDR3 is TGTGCCAGCAGCTTAGGGAGGGGGCGTACTGAAGCTTTCTTT. Encoded protein: CASSLGRGRTEAFF.

The chain is built from TRBV20-1 and TRBJ2-1; TRBD2 matches 9 bases. V shed 4 bases and J 6 bases; nucleotides not matched to a gene: 7. CDR3 length equals 14 residues. CDR1 and CDR2 (germline): DFQATT, SNEGSKA (reference sequence). The CDR3 protein is CSATGTSLGNEQFF. The CDR3 DNA follows: TGCAGTGCTACCGGGACTAGCTTAGGCAATGAGCAGTTCTTC.

This chain uses TRBV4-1 with TRBJ2-5, with TRBD2 as a possible D gene (6 bases). This CDR3 contains 14 residues. Looked up from germline, CDR1 is MGHRA and CDR2 is YSYEKL. Deletions cut 3 bases from V and 1 base from J, with 9 bases between. CDR3 sequence: CASSHGTGQETQYF. For the CDR3, the DNA is TGCGCCAGCAGCCACGGGACTGGCCAAGAGACCCAGTACTTC.

This clonotype was counted a single time. The chain couples TRBV7-9 to TRBJ2-7, with TRBD1 matching 7 bases. The V gene end was trimmed by 1 base and the J gene end by 3 bases; junction bases not matched to a gene: 9. This CDR3 contains 16 residues. CDR1 is SEHNR, CDR2 FQNEAQ, per germline (reference sequence). The CDR3 DNA sequence: TGTGCCAGCAGCTTAGAGTCGGGGACAGCTTACTACGAGCAGTACTTC. Translating gives CASSLESGTAYYEQYF.

V gene TRBV29-1 combines with J gene TRBJ2-2; D unresolved. Germline lookup yields CDR1 SQVTM and CDR2 ANQGSEA. This CDR3 comprises 15 residues. Between the trimmed V and J ends, which lost 6 bases and 6 bases, there was a span of 20 bases. DNA for the CDR3: TGCAGCGTGGGTTGGTCGTGGGAAGTCGCCGGGGAGCTGTTTTTT. Translation: CSVGWSWEVAGELFF.

The chain carries TRBV12-3 or TRBV12-4 and TRBJ1-1, with D tentatively TRBD1 (6 bases). The germline V and J ends were trimmed by 5 bases and 10 bases, with 17 bases remaining between them. This CDR3 has 13 residues. Here the CDR3 reads CASSLDRTKGAFF. DNA for the CDR3: TGTGCCAGCAGTCTCGACAGGACCAAGGGAGCTTTCTTT.

The J gene is TRBJ2-1, the V gene TRBV10-3; D is possibly TRBD1 (6 bases). Per germline, CDR1 ENHRY and CDR2 SYGVKD. The CDR3 is made up of 16 amino acids. Trimming pared 2 bases from V and 0 bases from J, leaving 11 bases between. The CDR3 spells CAISEPNRDSYNEQFF. The CDR3 DNA reads TGTGCCATCAGTGAGCCTAACAGGGACTCCTACAATGAGCAGTTCTTC.

This chain joins TRBV10-3 and TRBJ1-4; D is possibly TRBD1 (5 bases). Germline values: CDR1 ENHRY, CDR2 SYGVKD. The ends were cut back, 2 bases at V and 13 bases at J, with 17 bases in the middle. There are 14 residues in the CDR3. CDR3 loop: CAISEEGHAAGLFF. The CDR3 DNA reads TGTGCCATCAGTGAGGAGGGGCACGCAGCCGGACTGTTTTTT.

The chain has TRBV7-8 and TRBJ2-7; 9 bases match TRBD1. The CDR3 totals 15 residues. CDR1 and CDR2 from the germline V gene are SGHVS and FQNEAQ. The V gene end was trimmed by 5 bases and the J gene end by 1 base; junction bases not matched to a gene: 6. In DNA form, the CDR3 reads TGTGCCAGCAGCCGAGTCGGACAGGGGTCCTACGAGCAGTACTTC. It encodes CASSRVGQGSYEQYF.